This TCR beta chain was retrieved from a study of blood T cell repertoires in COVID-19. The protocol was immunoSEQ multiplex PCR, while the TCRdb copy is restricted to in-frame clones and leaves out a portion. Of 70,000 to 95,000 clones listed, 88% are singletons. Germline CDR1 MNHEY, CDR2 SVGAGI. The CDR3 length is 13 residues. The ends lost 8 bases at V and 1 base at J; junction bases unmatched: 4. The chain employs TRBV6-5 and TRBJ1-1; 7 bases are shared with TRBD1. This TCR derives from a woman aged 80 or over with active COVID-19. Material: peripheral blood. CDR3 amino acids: CASARQGNTEAFF. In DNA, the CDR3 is TGTGCCAGCGCTCGACAGGGGAACACTGAAGCTTTCTTT.